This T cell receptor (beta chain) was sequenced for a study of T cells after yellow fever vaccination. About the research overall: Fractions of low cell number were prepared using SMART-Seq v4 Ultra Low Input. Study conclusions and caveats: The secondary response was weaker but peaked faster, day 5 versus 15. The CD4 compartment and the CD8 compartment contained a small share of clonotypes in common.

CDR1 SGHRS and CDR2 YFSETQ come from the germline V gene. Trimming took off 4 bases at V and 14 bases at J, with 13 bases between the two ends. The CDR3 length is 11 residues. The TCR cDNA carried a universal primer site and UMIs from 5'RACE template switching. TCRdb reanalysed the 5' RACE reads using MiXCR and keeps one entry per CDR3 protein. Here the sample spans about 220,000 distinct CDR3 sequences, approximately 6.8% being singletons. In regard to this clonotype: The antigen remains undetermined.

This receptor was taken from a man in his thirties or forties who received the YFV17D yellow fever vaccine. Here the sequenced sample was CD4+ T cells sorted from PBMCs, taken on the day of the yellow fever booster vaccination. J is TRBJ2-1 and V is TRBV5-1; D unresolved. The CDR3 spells CASSQDSAEFF. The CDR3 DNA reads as TGCGCCAGCAGCCAAGACTCGGCGGAGTTCTTC. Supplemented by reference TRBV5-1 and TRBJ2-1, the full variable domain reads KAGVTQTPRYLIKTRGQQVTLSCSPISGHRSVSWYQQTPGQGLQFLFEYFSETQRNKGNFPGRFSGRQFSNSRSEMNVSTLELGDSALYLCASSQDSAEFFGPGTRLTVL.